Below are 23 T cell receptor beta chains sequenced from a single sample in a study of a mutant IDH1 vaccine in newly diagnosed glioma. Time point reported: week 5, during vaccination. Each vaccine dose was 300 ug of mutant IDH1 20-mer peptide, with topical imiquimod. TCRdb's table, derived via immunoSEQ multiplex PCR, lists solely in-frame clones and lacks some. This sample has about 37,000 clones, with roughly 80% found just once. Their cognate antigens are unknown. The material was PBMCs, obtained from a glioma patient whose treatment included an IDH1 peptide vaccine. Every receptor here comes from a man aged 30 to 39 with glioma.

This clone has just a few counts. The chain links TRBV27 to TRBJ1-1; D gene unclear. V dropped 1 base and J dropped 3 bases, with 6 bases sitting between them. Germline CDR1 MNHEY, CDR2 SMNVEV (reference sequence). The CDR3 extends over 13 amino acids. The CDR3 spells CASSLYWDTEAFF. In DNA, the CDR3 is TGTGCCAGCAGTTTATACTGGGACACTGAAGCTTTCTTT.

This clone was counted a few times. CDR3 region: CASSRGLQETQYF. The DNA of the CDR3 is TGTGCCAGCAGCCGCGGACTTCAAGAGACCCAGTACTTC. V is TRBV7-7 and J is TRBJ2-5, with TRBD2 as a possible D gene (5 bases). Germline V CDR1 and CDR2: SSHAT, FNYEAQ (reference sequence). This CDR3 spans 13 amino acids. The V gene lost 5 bases and the J gene lost 2 bases, with 9 bases spanning the gap.

The chain has TRBV5-6 and TRBJ2-3, with TRBD1 as a possible D gene (5 bases). V was clipped by 3 bases and J by 3 bases, with 17 bases between them. The CDR3 extends over 16 amino acids. CDR1 and CDR2 (germline): SGHDT, YYEEEE. The DNA for the CDR3 is TGTGCCAGCAGCTCGCGACAGAGGAGATTTACAGATACGCAGTATTTT. This codes for CASSSRQRRFTDTQYF.

V and J are TRBV25-1 and TRBJ2-5; D gene unclear. The V gene lost 0 bases and the J gene lost 2 bases, with 7 bases spanning the gap. The germline V gene has CDR1 MGHDK and CDR2 SYGVNS. The CDR3 contains 14 residues. DNA for the CDR3: TGTGCCAGCAGTGAATATGACTTTCAAGAGACCCAGTACTTC. Translated, it gives CASSEYDFQETQYF.

The genes are TRBV4-3 and TRBJ1-4; a weak D match, TRBD1 (5 bases). Germline V gene sequence: CDR1 LGHNA, CDR2 YSLEER. There are 17 residues in the CDR3. V lost 0 bases to trimming and J lost 5 bases, with 16 bases between them. The CDR3 sequence: CASSQDDAGHRNEKLFF. DNA for the CDR3: TGCGCCAGCAGCCAAGATGACGCTGGACACCGAAATGAAAAACTGTTTTTT.

A few counts support this clone. This chain connects TRBV18 to TRBJ1-1; TRBD1 might be the D (5 bases). Per germline, CDR1 KGHSH and CDR2 LQKENI. V lost 3 bases and J 1 base, leaving 6 bases between the germline ends. The CDR3 runs to 13 residues. The DNA for the CDR3 is TGTGCCAGCTCACCCCAGGGGAACACTGAAGCTTTCTTT. This codes for CASSPQGNTEAFF. Drawing the rest from reference TRBV18 and TRBJ1-1, the complete variable domain is NAGVMQNPRHLVRRRGQEARLRCSPMKGHSHVYWYRQLPEEGLKFMVYLQKENIIDESGMPKERFSAEFPKEGPSILRIQQVVRGDSAAYFCASSPQGNTEAFFGQGTRLTVV.

The chain carries TRBV2 and TRBJ2-1; D call uncertain. CDR1 is SNHLY, CDR2 FYNNEI, per germline. V shed 5 bases and J shed 4 bases, with 9 bases lying between them. This CDR3 spans 13 amino acids. The CDR3 loop is CASSSAMYNEQFF. DNA of the CDR3: TGTGCCAGCAGTTCGGCAATGTACAATGAGCAGTTCTTC.

This clone occurred once. This chain uses TRBV5-1 with TRBJ2-4; TRBD2 agrees at 7 bases. Losses at the gene ends were 4 bases for V and 6 bases for J; bases not matched to a gene: 10. Germline loops: CDR1 SGHRS, CDR2 YFSETQ. The length of the CDR3 is 15 residues. The CDR3: CASSPSSSGSNIQYF. CDR3 DNA sequence: TGCGCCAGCAGCCCCTCTTCTAGCGGCTCAAACATTCAGTACTTC.

The chain uses TRBV6-1 and TRBJ2-6; D unclear. The V gene lost 4 bases and the J gene lost 0 bases, with 7 bases spanning the gap. Germline CDR1 is MNHNS and CDR2 is SASEGT. This CDR3 is built from 15 residues. CDR3 residues: CASSAYISGANVLTF. CDR3 DNA: TGTGCCAGCAGTGCTTACATCTCTGGGGCCAACGTCCTGACTTTC.

The chain is built from TRBV6-1 and TRBJ2-1, with TRBD2 matching over 11 bases. The length of the CDR3 is 17 residues. Trimming at V came to 3 bases and at J to 8 bases, leaving 12 bases not matched to a gene. The germline gives CDR1 MNHNS, CDR2 SASEGT. CDR3 region: CASSEALAGGSVHEQFF. The DNA of the CDR3 is TGTGCCAGCAGTGAGGCCCTAGCGGGAGGATCAGTGCATGAGCAGTTCTTC.

This clone was observed once. V usage is TRBV5-4 and J usage is TRBJ2-7; the match to TRBD1 covers 8 bases. Looked up from germline, CDR1 is SGHNT and CDR2 is YYREEE (reference sequence). The CDR3 spans 14 residues. V lost 4 bases to trimming and J lost 1 base; unmatched junction nucleotides: 4. CDR3 region: CASSPQGASYEQYF. In DNA, the CDR3 is TGTGCCAGCAGCCCGCAGGGGGCGTCCTACGAGCAGTACTTC. Looking up the rest from reference TRBV5-4 and TRBJ2-7 gives the full variable domain: ETGVTQSPTHLIKTRGQQVTLRCSSQSGHNTVSWYQQALGQGPQFIFQYYREEENGRGNFPPRFSGLQFPNYSSELNVNALELDDSALYLCASSPQGASYEQYFGPGTRLTVT.

This rearrangement joins TRBV5-4 to TRBJ2-5; TRBD2 matches at 9 bases. The germline CDR1 and CDR2 sequences are SGHNT and YYREEE (reference sequence). This CDR3 has 16 amino acids. V lost 4 bases, J lost 4 bases, and 11 bases stayed unmatched. The CDR3 nucleotides read TGTGCCAGCAGCACCTGGGGGATTAGCGGGAGAGAGACCCAGTACTTC. Amino acid sequence: CASSTWGISGRETQYF.

V usage is TRBV19 and J usage is TRBJ1-4; perhaps TRBD1 as D (5 bases). The CDR3 is 14 amino acids. The germline gives CDR1 LNHDA, CDR2 SQIVND (reference sequence). Trimming removed 5 bases from V and 3 bases from J, with 10 bases in between. Here the CDR3 reads CASSPDRSNEKLFF. The CDR3 DNA reads TGTGCCAGTAGTCCCGACAGATCTAATGAAAAACTGTTTTTT.

This chain's CDR3 is CASSLSLAANQPQHF. The CDR3 coding sequence is TGTGCCAGCAGTTTATCGTTGGCAGCGAATCAGCCCCAGCATTTT. The gene calls are TRBV27 and TRBJ1-5; D unresolved. Trimming removed 0 bases at V and 4 bases at J, with 10 bases between. The germline gives CDR1 MNHEY, CDR2 SMNVEV (reference sequence). The CDR3 totals 15 residues.

The CDR3 sequence is CASSQDRSGGARDTQYF. DNA of the CDR3: TGCGCCAGCAGCCAAGATCGTAGCGGGGGGGCCCGAGATACGCAGTATTTT. The chain has TRBV4-3 and TRBJ2-3; 11 bases align to TRBD2. J gave up 5 bases and V 0 bases, and 7 bases lay outside the gene matches. The CDR3 contains 17 residues. Germline V gene data show CDR1 as LGHNA and CDR2 as YSLEER.

The rearrangement links TRBV10-1 to TRBJ2-7; TRBD1 matches at 9 bases. Per germline, CDR1 WNHNN and CDR2 SYGVQD (reference sequence). V gave up 7 bases and J gave up 3 bases; unmatched junction bases: 1. The CDR3 is made up of 12 amino acids. The CDR3 protein is CASMGQGYEQYF. The CDR3 DNA is TGCGCCAGCATGGGACAGGGCTACGAGCAGTACTTC.

This clone appeared a single time. The rearrangement links TRBV7-2 to TRBJ2-7, with D perhaps matching TRBD1 (5 bases). Trimming cost V 3 bases and J 5 bases, with 17 bases left between them. This CDR3 has 15 residues. Germline loops: CDR1 SGHTA, CDR2 FQGNSA. This CDR3 reads CASSFSQGSHHEQYF. CDR3 DNA sequence: TGTGCCAGCAGCTTTAGCCAGGGTTCCCACCACGAGCAGTACTTC.

The chain links TRBV5-4 to TRBJ1-3; D not resolved. The CDR3 totals 13 residues. Trimming stripped 3 bases from V and 4 bases from J, with 8 bases between. Germline V gives CDR1 SGHNT, CDR2 YYREEE (reference sequence). CDR3 protein: CASSSMEGNTIYF. CDR3 DNA sequence: TGTGCCAGCAGCTCAATGGAGGGAAACACCATATATTTT.

The CDR3 nucleotides read TGTGCCAGCAGCGAACAGGGAAATCAGCCCCAGCATTTT. This translates into CASSEQGNQPQHF. This sequence joins TRBV27 and TRBJ1-5, with a weak D call TRBD1 (6 bases). V shed 6 bases and J shed 4 bases, with 10 bases lying between them. The germline V gene encodes CDR1 MNHEY and CDR2 SMNVEV (reference sequence). CDR3 length: 13 residues.

DNA for the CDR3: TGTGCCAGCAGCCGAAAGGGAGGGGGCGGCGAGCAGTACTTC. This codes for CASSRKGGGGEQYF. The chain joins TRBV7-9 to TRBJ2-7; D may correspond to TRBD1 or TRBD2 (7 bases each). V lost 5 bases and J 6 bases, leaving 17 bases between the germline ends. The CDR3 has 14 amino acids. In germline, CDR1 is SEHNR, CDR2 FQNEAQ (reference sequence).

The sample holds one count of this clone. V is TRBV2 and J is TRBJ2-3; weak D call: TRBD2 (5 bases). This CDR3 comprises 14 residues. V was trimmed by 7 bases and J by 3 bases, leaving 14 bases between them. CDR1 is SNHLY and CDR2 is FYNNEI in the germline V gene. The CDR3 loop reads CASIQTGNTDTQYF. The CDR3, as DNA: TGTGCCAGCATCCAGACCGGGAATACAGATACGCAGTATTTT.

V usage is TRBV7-9 and J usage is TRBJ1-6, with TRBD1 as a possible D gene (5 bases). Germline CDR1 reads SEHNR; CDR2 reads FQNEAQ (reference sequence). The CDR3 runs to 14 residues. Deletions cut 5 bases from V and 10 bases from J, with 15 bases between. In DNA form, the CDR3 reads TGTGCCAGCAGCCGAGACGTGGGGGGATCACCCCTCCACTTT. Its translation: CASSRDVGGSPLHF.

J is TRBJ1-1 and V is TRBV25-1; D is perhaps TRBD1 (5 bases). CDR3 size: 11 residues. Germline lookup yields CDR1 MGHDK and CDR2 SYGVNS. V was pared by 7 bases and J by 8 bases, with 11 bases between. The chain's CDR3 is CASKMGTEAFF. CDR3 DNA sequence: TGTGCCAGCAAAATGGGGACGGAAGCTTTCTTT.